This entry concerns a single TCR beta chain. Its antigen is currently unknown. The V gene's germline CDR1 is SGHTA and CDR2 FQGNSA. This CDR3 contains 14 residues. V shed 3 bases and J 9 bases; nucleotides not matched to a gene: 7. This sample was included in a study of OX40 agonist ivuxolimab in advanced cancers. About the research overall: While on treatment, patients had intravenous ivuxolimab at 0.01 to 10 mg/kg every 2 weeks. Partial responses were achieved by three patients: one hepatocellular carcinoma, two cutaneous melanoma. Patients were 65% to 85% male with ages roughly 20 to 90, mean approximately 58. Study-wide findings and caveats: Partial responders receiving 0.1-3.0 mg/kg showed among the lowest clonal expansion.

Clones were read by immunoSEQ multiplex PCR, and TCRdb kept only the in-frame ones, dropping some. Here the sample spans about 33,000 clones, over 85% being singletons. This chain connects TRBV7-2 to TRBJ1-5, with 8 bases aligning to TRBD1. The receptor was isolated from an adult with an advanced solid tumor such as melanoma, head and neck, liver or kidney cancer. The sequenced sample was CD4+ or CD8+ T cells sorted from blood, obtained in a trial of the OX40 agonist ivuxolimab. CDR3 in amino acids: CASSFGTGAGPQHF. The CDR3, as DNA: TGTGCCAGCAGCTTCGGGACAGGTGCAGGGCCCCAGCATTTT.